The present entry profiles one T cell receptor (beta chain) with its context. Its matching antigen is unknown. Although they were nominally healthy when sampled, donors likely had unrecorded immune exposures. This specimen belongs to a study of cytomegalovirus exposure and HLA in healthy donors. Notes on the study in general: Further analysis, carried out later, found HLA-associated TCR beta chains more clonally expanded than equally common other chains. It was assumed in the presence/absence analyses that sequencing depth was roughly uniform across donors. TCR beta chain V- and J-gene trimming was linked, in a later analysis, to a missense variant in DCLRE1C.

The PCR contained 60 Vbeta and 13 Jbeta primers. Sequencing was performed with immunoSEQ multiplex PCR; in TCRdb, only in-frame clones are kept and a portion is missing. The sample carries roughly 150,000 clones, approximately 85% recorded once. The CDR3 contains 12 residues. Germline CDR1 is MNHNS and CDR2 is SASEGT. V was pared by 8 bases and J by 7 bases, with 9 bases between. The chain links TRBV6-1 to TRBJ1-6; a weak D match, TRBD1 (5 bases). The sample was PBMCs. The receptor was derived from a woman younger than 30 in good health and CMV-seronegative. The CDR3 sequence: CASDRGNSPLHF. In DNA form, the CDR3 reads TGTGCCAGCGACAGAGGAAATTCACCCCTCCACTTT.